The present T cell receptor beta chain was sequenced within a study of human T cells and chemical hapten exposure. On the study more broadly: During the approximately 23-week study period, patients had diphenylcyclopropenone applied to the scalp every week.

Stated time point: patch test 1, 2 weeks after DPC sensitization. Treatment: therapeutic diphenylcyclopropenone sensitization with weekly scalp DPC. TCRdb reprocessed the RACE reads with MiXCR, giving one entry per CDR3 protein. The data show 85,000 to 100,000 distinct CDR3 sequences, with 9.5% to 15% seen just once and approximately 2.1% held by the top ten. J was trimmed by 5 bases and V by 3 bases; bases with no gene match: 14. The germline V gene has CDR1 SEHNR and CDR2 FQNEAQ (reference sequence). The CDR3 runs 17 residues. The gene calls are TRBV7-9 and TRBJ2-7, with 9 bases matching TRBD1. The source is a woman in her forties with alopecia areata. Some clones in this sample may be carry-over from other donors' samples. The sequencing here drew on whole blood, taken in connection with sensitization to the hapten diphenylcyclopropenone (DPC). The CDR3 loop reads CASSFPPGGTGYDEQYF. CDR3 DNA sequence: TGTGCCAGCAGCTTCCCCCCAGGCGGGACAGGGTATGACGAGCAGTACTTC.